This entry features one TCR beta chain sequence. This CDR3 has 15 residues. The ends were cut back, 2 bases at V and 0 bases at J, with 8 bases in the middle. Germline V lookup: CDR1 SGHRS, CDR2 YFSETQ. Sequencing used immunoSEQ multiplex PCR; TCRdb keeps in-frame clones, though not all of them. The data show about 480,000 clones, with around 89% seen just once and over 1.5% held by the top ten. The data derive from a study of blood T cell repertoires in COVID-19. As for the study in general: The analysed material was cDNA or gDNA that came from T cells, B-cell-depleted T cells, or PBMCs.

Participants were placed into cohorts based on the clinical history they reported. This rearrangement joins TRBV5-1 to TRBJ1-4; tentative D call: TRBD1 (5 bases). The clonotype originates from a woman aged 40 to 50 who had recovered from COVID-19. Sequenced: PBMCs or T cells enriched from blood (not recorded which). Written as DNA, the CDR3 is TGCGCCAGCAGCTTCGACAGTGCAACTAATGAAAAACTGTTTTTT. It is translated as CASSFDSATNEKLFF.